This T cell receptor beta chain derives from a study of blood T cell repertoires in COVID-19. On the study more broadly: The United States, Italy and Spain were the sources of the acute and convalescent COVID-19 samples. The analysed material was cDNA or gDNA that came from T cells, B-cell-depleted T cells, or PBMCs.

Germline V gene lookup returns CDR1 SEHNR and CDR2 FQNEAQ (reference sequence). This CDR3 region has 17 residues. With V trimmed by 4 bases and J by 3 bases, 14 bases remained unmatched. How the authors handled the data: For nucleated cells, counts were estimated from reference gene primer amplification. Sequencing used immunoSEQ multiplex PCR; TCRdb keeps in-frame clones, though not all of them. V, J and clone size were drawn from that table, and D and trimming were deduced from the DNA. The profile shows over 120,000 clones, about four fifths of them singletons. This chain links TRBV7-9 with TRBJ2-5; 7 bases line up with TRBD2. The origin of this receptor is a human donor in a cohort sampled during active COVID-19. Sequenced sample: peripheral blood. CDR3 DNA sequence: TGTGCCAGCAGCTGGCCCCTGGCTAGCGGCTTAAAAGAGACCCAGTACTTC. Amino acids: CASSWPLASGLKETQYF.